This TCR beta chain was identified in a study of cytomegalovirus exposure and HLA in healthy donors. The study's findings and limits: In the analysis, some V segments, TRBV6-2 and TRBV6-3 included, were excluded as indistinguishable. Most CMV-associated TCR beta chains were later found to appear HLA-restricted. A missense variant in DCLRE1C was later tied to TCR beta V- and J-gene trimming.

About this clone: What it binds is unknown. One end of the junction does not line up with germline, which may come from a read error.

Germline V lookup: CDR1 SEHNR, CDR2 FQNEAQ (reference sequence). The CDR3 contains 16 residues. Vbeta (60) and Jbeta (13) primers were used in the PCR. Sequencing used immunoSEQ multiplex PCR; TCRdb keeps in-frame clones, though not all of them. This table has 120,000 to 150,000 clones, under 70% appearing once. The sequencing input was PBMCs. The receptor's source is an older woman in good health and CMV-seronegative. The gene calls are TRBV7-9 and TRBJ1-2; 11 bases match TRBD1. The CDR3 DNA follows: TGTTCCAGCAGCTCGACCGCAGGACAGGGGGCGCAAGGCTACACCTTC. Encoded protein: CSSSSTAGQGAQGYTF.